The 23 T cell receptor beta chains below all came from one sample that was sequenced in a study of blood T cell repertoires in COVID-19 (dated by TCRdb to 2018 to 2021). The library was prepared using the immunoSEQ multiplex PCR assay. TCRdb took this table from immuneACCESS and kept in-frame rearrangements with V and J called. Such tables lack part of the clones; where checked against another copy, unresolved V genes explain under half of the gap, and the rest is unexplained. In this sample the table shows over 90,000 clones, about 91% of which occur a single time. The top ten clonotypes cover approximately 3.7% of the sample. Sequenced: peripheral blood. These receptors were obtained from a human donor in a cohort sampled during active COVID-19.

The chain uses TRBV4-1 and TRBJ2-4, with D possibly TRBD1 on 6 matching bases. V was cut by 6 bases and J by 1 base, with 13 bases left in between. This CDR3 region has 15 residues. In germline, CDR1 is MGHRA, CDR2 YSYEKL. The CDR3 bases are TGCGCCAGCAGGCACAGGGAAATGGCCAAAAACATTCAGTACTTC. Translation: CASRHREMAKNIQYF.

The count of this clone is one. CDR3 residues: CASSHGGQDYGYTF. CDR3 in DNA: TGTGCCAGTAGCCACGGGGGACAGGACTATGGCTACACCTTC. The rearrangement links TRBV19 to TRBJ1-2; 8 positions match TRBD1. CDR1 and CDR2 (germline): LNHDA, SQIVND (reference sequence). This CDR3 is built from 14 residues. Trimming cost V 6 bases and J 3 bases; bases outside gene matches: 6.

V and J are TRBV19 and TRBJ2-1; D not resolved. The length of the CDR3 is 13 residues. Germline V gene data show CDR1 as LNHDA and CDR2 as SQIVND (reference sequence). V was pared by 1 base and J by 5 bases, with 6 bases between. The CDR3, as DNA: TGTGCCAGTAGTATAGTACGGGACAATGAGCAGTTCTTC. Amino acids: CASSIVRDNEQFF.

Written as DNA, the CDR3 is TGTGCCAGCAGCTCCCGCCCCCTGACTAGCACAGATACGCAGTATTTT. Amino acids: CASSSRPLTSTDTQYF. The chain joins TRBV9 to TRBJ2-3; D ambiguous. V lost 4 bases and J 0 bases, leaving 15 bases between the germline ends. This CDR3 region has 16 residues. Germline CDR1 and CDR2: SGDLS and YYNGEE.

The chain links TRBV30 to TRBJ2-7; TRBD2 matches 11 bases. The CDR3 covers 13 residues. V was clipped by 5 bases and J by 2 bases; unmatched bases: 2. Looked up from germline, CDR1 is GTSNPN and CDR2 is SVGIG (reference sequence). The CDR3 loop is CAWGGLAAYEQYF. CDR3 DNA sequence: TGTGCCTGGGGGGGACTAGCGGCCTACGAGCAGTACTTC.

This clone occurred a few times. The V and J genes are TRBV6-5 and TRBJ2-7, with D tentatively TRBD2 (6 bases). The CDR3 covers 13 residues. The V gene lost 7 bases and the J gene lost 5 bases, with 15 bases spanning the gap. Looked up from germline, CDR1 is MNHEY and CDR2 is SVGAGI. The CDR3 sequence is CASNRDGTDEQYF. The CDR3 nucleotides read TGTGCCAGCAATCGGGACGGGACTGACGAGCAGTACTTC.

This clone was detected only once. V is TRBV6-6 and J is TRBJ1-1, with 8 bases matching TRBD1. The CDR3 is 15 amino acids. The ends lost 7 bases at V and 1 base at J; junction bases unmatched: 8. In germline, CDR1 is MNHNY, CDR2 SVGAGI (reference sequence). Written as DNA, the CDR3 is TGTGCCAGCACCCGAAACAGGGGGGGGAACACTGAAGCTTTCTTT. It translates to CASTRNRGGNTEAFF.

This clone was seen a few times. The chain couples TRBV5-1 to TRBJ2-5; D not certain. The CDR3 sequence is 11 residues long. V was pared by 4 bases and J by 1 base, with 2 bases between. Germline CDR1 SGHRS, CDR2 YFSETQ. The chain's CDR3 is CASSLQETQYF. The CDR3 DNA follows: TGCGCCAGCAGCCTCCAAGAGACCCAGTACTTC.

The V and J genes are TRBV19 and TRBJ2-2; 9 bases are shared with TRBD1. Unmatched junction bases numbered 4, after V lost 3 bases and J lost 8 bases. CDR3 size: 14 residues. Per the germline V gene, CDR1 is LNHDA and CDR2 is SQIVND (reference sequence). CDR3 protein: CASSIGTGRGELFF. As DNA, the CDR3 is TGTGCCAGTAGTATTGGGACAGGGAGGGGGGAGCTGTTTTTT. The variable domain in full, completed from reference TRBV19 and TRBJ2-2, reads DGGITQSPKYLFRKEGQNVTLSCEQNLNHDAMYWYRQDPGQGLRLIYYSQIVNDFQKGDIAEGYSVSREKKESFPLTVTSAQKNPTAFYLCASSIGTGRGELFFGEGSRLTVL.

As DNA, the CDR3 is TGTGCCAGCAGCCCCGGGCGGGTCACTGAAGCTTTCTTT. Translating gives CASSPGRVTEAFF. The chain links TRBV5-8 to TRBJ1-1, with no clear D. Germline V gene data show CDR1 as SGHTS and CDR2 as YDEGEE. The V and J ends lost 4 bases and 4 bases respectively, with 11 bases between them. The CDR3 runs to 13 residues.

Only a few counts were recorded for this clone. The chain is built from TRBV19 and TRBJ2-7, with 10 bases matching TRBD2. The CDR3 spans 17 residues. CDR1 is LNHDA, CDR2 SQIVND, per germline (reference sequence). The V segment lost 1 base and the J segment 0 bases; nucleotides outside the gene matches: 6. CDR3 DNA sequence: TGTGCCAGTAGTATAGGTAGCGGGGGGCCGATCTCCTACGAGCAGTACTTC. The encoded protein is CASSIGSGGPISYEQYF.

The chain joins TRBV28 to TRBJ2-7; 10 bases are shared with TRBD2. The CDR3 has 15 residues. Germline CDR1 MDHEN, CDR2 SYDVKM. V gave up 3 bases and J gave up 6 bases; unmatched junction bases: 8. The CDR3 reads CASSFGLADLSEQYF. In DNA form, the CDR3 reads TGTGCCAGCAGTTTCGGACTAGCGGACCTCTCCGAGCAGTACTTC.

The rearrangement uses TRBV28 and TRBJ1-4; TRBD1 matches at 8 bases. The CDR3 has 16 amino acids. With 6 bases clipped from V and 4 bases from J, the junction kept 10 bases outside the gene matches. Germline CDR1 MDHEN, CDR2 SYDVKM. CDR3 in DNA: TGTGCCAGCAGCTCCCCGTCGACAGGGGATAATGAAAAACTGTTTTTT. Its translation is CASSSPSTGDNEKLFF.

The CDR3 nucleotides are TGTGCCAGCAGCCTCAACAGAGAAAAACTGTTTTTT. Residues: CASSLNREKLFF. The chain links TRBV14 to TRBJ1-4; D not resolved. Trimming left V 4 bases short and J 8 bases short, with 8 bases between. Germline V lookup: CDR1 SGHDN, CDR2 FVKESK. CDR3 size: 12 residues.

This clone appeared a single time. The CDR3 nucleotides are TGTGCCTGGGGGGGAGGAGGGAGCTCCTACGAGCAGTACTTC. The encoded protein is CAWGGGGSSYEQYF. This chain links TRBV30 with TRBJ2-7, with a possible D match to TRBD2 (6 bases). The CDR3 is made up of 14 amino acids. The germline CDR1 and CDR2 sequences are GTSNPN and SVGIG (reference sequence). Trimming took off 5 bases at V and 0 bases at J, with 14 bases between the two ends. The full variable domain, with the rest looked up from reference TRBV30 and TRBJ2-7, is SQTIHQWPATLVQPVGSPLSLECTVEGTSNPNLYWYRQAAGRGLQLLFYSVGIGQISSEVPQNLSASRPQDRQFILSSKKLLLSDSGFYLCAWGGGGSSYEQYFGPGTRLTVT.

V gene TRBV24-1 combines with J gene TRBJ2-5, with D tentatively TRBD1 (5 bases). The V gene's germline CDR1 is KGHDR and CDR2 SFDVKD. The CDR3 loop spans 16 amino acids. Trimming shortened V by 1 base and J by 2 bases, and 13 bases separated the two germline ends. Here the CDR3 DNA reads TGTGCCACCAGTGATTTAGACAGTAGTTCTCAAGAGACCCAGTACTTC. This translates into CATSDLDSSSQETQYF.

V and J are TRBV6-4 and TRBJ2-2; D is perhaps TRBD1 (5 bases). The length of the CDR3 is 14 residues. Germline assignment: CDR1 MRHNA and CDR2 SNTAGT. Trimming took 2 bases from V and 6 from J, leaving 10 bases between them. CDR3 in amino acids: CASSDQGVAGELFF. In nucleotides, the CDR3 is TGTGCCAGCAGTGACCAAGGGGTAGCCGGGGAGCTGTTTTTT.

The chain couples TRBV27 to TRBJ1-1; weak D call: TRBD1 (5 bases). Between the trimmed V and J ends, which lost 5 bases and 4 bases, there was a span of 17 bases. Per the germline V gene, CDR1 is MNHEY and CDR2 is SMNVEV (reference sequence). The CDR3 sequence is 15 residues long. This chain's CDR3 is CASSRNRGSGTEAFF. CDR3 DNA sequence: TGTGCCAGCAGTAGAAACCGGGGGTCCGGCACTGAAGCTTTCTTT.

The rearrangement links TRBV9 to TRBJ2-7; 9 bases agree with TRBD2. The CDR3 loop spans 14 amino acids. The ends lost 3 bases at V and 6 bases at J; junction bases unmatched: 7. Germline CDR1 is SGDLS and CDR2 is YYNGEE. The CDR3 sequence is CASSGREGRGEQYF. Written as DNA, the CDR3 is TGTGCCAGCAGCGGGCGGGAGGGCCGAGGCGAGCAGTACTTC.

This CDR3 is CASSPDRAYGYTF. The CDR3, as DNA: TGTGCCAGCAGTCCCGACAGGGCCTATGGCTACACCTTC. This sequence joins TRBV12-3 or TRBV12-4 and TRBJ1-2, with 7 bases aligning to TRBD1. The junction had 4 bases not matched to a gene; V was cut back by 5 bases and J by 4 bases. CDR3 length equals 13 residues.

The chain combines TRBV5-1 with TRBJ2-3, with 12 bases lining up with TRBD2. The CDR3 totals 18 residues. Germline lookup yields CDR1 SGHRS and CDR2 YFSETQ. V shed 0 bases and J 5 bases; nucleotides not matched to a gene: 10. The CDR3 sequence is CASSLEASGGAIVDTQYF. CDR3 DNA: TGCGCCAGCAGCTTGGAGGCTAGCGGGGGGGCCATAGTAGATACGCAGTATTTT. Full variable domain (outside the CDR3, taken from reference TRBV5-1 and TRBJ2-3): KAGVTQTPRYLIKTRGQQVTLSCSPISGHRSVSWYQQTPGQGLQFLFEYFSETQRNKGNFPGRFSGRQFSNSRSEMNVSTLELGDSALYLCASSLEASGGAIVDTQYFGPGTRLTVL.

The J gene is TRBJ2-7, the V gene TRBV30; 8 bases fit TRBD1. This CDR3 region has 13 residues. Germline V lookup: CDR1 GTSNPN, CDR2 SVGIG (reference sequence). V dropped 7 bases and J dropped 2; count of bases not matched to a gene: 7. The CDR3 DNA follows: TGTGCCTTTAGACAGGGGCGGACCTACGAGCAGTACTTC. It translates to CAFRQGRTYEQYF.

In its sample, this clone was seen once. The chain combines TRBV2 with TRBJ2-5; no reliable D call. Between the trimmed V and J ends, which lost 8 bases and 4 bases, there was a span of 8 bases. Looked up from germline, CDR1 is SNHLY and CDR2 is FYNNEI. This CDR3 is 11 amino acids long. The CDR3 loop reads CASGWRETQYF. In DNA form, the CDR3 reads TGTGCCAGCGGGTGGAGAGAGACCCAGTACTTC.